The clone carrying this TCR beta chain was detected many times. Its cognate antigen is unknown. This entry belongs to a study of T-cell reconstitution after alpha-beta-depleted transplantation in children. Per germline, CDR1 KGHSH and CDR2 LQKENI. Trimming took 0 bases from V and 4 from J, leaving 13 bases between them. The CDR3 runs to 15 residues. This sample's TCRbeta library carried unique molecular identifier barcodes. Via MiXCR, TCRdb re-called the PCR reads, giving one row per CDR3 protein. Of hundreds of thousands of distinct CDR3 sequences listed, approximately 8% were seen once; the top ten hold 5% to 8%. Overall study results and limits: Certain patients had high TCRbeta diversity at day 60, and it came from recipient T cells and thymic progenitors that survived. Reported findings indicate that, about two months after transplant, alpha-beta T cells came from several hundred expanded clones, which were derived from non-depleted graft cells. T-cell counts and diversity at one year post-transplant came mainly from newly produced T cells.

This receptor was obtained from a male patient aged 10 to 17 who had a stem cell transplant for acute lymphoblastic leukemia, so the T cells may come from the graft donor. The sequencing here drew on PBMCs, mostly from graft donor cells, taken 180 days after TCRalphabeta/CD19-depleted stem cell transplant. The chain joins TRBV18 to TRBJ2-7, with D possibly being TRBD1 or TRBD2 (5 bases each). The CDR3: CASSPPGTGFYEQYF. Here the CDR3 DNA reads TGTGCCAGCTCACCACCAGGGACCGGCTTTTACGAGCAGTACTTC.